This T cell receptor beta chain is from a study of blood T cell repertoires in COVID-19. Data came from immunoSEQ multiplex PCR; TCRdb stores just in-frame clones and leaves some out. The sample contains 100,000 or so clones, roughly 92% of which appear only once. Germline trimming cut 4 bases from V and 6 bases from J; bases unmatched to any gene: 12. The germline V gene has CDR1 SGHRS and CDR2 YFSETQ. This CDR3 is built from 16 residues. The TCR originated in an older man with acute or convalescent COVID-19. The specimen sequenced was peripheral blood. The J gene is TRBJ2-1, the V gene TRBV5-1; TRBD2 matches 8 bases. The CDR3 coding sequence is TGCGCCAGCAGCCTGGGGGGGACTAGTCCTTCCAATGAGCAGTTCTTC. It codes for CASSLGGTSPSNEQFF.